This entry features one T cell receptor beta chain sequence. Antigen specificity is unknown. This CDR3 has 14 amino acids. Germline V gene data show CDR1 as SGHNT and CDR2 as YYREEE (reference sequence). V was cut by 4 bases and J by 6 bases, with 16 bases left in between. TCRdb passed the reads through MiXCR, listing each CDR3 protein once. Of fewer than 1,000,000 distinct CDR3 sequences listed, 30% to 40% were seen once; the top ten hold about an eighth. This sample is part of a study of T cell repertoires in cytomegalovirus infection. Findings and limits, study-wide: HLA-C-restricted TCR beta clonotypes specific for CMV led the ex vivo response.

V gene TRBV5-4 combines with J gene TRBJ1-1; a possible D gene is TRBD1 (6 bases). The TCR sequence derives from a human donor in good health (CMV status not recorded). Some clones in this sample may be carry-over from other donors' samples. The source was cultured CD8+ T cells from PBMCs, collected from culture after CMV antigen stimulation. As DNA, the CDR3 is TGTGCCAGCAGCAGGGGGTGGGGTTTGCCTGAAGCTTTCTTT. The encoded protein is CASSRGWGLPEAFF.